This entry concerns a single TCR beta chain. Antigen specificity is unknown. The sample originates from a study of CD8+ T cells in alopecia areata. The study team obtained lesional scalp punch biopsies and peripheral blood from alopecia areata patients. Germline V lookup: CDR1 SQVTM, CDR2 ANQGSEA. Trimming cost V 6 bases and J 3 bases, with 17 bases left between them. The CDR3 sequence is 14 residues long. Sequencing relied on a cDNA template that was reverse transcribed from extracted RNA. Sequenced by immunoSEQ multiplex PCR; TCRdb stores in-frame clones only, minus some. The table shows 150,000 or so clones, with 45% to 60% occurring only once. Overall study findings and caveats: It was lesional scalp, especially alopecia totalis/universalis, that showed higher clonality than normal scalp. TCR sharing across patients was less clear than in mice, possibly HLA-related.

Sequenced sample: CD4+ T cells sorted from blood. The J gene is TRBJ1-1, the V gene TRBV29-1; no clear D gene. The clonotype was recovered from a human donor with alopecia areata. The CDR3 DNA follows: TGCAGCGTCCCGAAAGAGGACTGGGACACTGAAGCTTTCTTT. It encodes CSVPKEDWDTEAFF.